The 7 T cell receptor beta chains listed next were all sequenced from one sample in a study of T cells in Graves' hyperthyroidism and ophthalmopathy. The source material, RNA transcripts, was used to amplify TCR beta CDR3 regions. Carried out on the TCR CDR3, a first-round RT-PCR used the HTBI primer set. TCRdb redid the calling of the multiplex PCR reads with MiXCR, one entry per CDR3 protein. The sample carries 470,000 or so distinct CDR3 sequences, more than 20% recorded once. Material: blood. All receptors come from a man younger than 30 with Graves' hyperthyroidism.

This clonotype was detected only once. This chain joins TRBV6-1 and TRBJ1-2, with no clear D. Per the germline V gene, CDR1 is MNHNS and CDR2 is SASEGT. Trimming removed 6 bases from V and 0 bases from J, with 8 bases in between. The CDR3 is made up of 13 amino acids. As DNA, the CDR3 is TGTGCCAGCAGACGGGGTCCTAACTATGGCTACACCTTC. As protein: CASRRGPNYGYTF.

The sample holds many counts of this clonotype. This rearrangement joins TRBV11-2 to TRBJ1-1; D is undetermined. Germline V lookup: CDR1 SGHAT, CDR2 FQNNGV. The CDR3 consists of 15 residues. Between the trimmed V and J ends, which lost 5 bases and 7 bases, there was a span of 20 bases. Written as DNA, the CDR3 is TGTGCCAGCAGCCACCACTTTCGGGGTAAGGATGAAGCTTTCTTT. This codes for CASSHHFRGKDEAFF.

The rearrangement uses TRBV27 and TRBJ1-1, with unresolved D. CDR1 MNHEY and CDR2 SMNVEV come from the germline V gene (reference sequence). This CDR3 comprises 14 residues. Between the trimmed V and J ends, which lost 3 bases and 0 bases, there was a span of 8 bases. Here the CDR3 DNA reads TGTGCCAGCAGTTTTTTATCTGTGAACACTGAAGCTTTCTTT. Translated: CASSFLSVNTEAFF.

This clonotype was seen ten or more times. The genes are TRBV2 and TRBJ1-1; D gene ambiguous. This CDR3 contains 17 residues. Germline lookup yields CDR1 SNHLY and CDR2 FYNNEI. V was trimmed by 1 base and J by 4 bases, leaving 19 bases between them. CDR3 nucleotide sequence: TGTGCCAGCAGTGAAGGGGCGACTCCTCCTTTCGCCACTGAAGCTTTCTTT. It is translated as CASSEGATPPFATEAFF.

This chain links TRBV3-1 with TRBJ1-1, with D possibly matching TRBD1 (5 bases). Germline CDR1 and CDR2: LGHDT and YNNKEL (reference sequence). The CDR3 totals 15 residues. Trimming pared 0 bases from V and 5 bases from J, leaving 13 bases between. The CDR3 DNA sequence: TGTGCCAGCAGCCAAGATGGGGCGGAGTGGACTGAAGCTTTCTTT. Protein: CASSQDGAEWTEAFF.

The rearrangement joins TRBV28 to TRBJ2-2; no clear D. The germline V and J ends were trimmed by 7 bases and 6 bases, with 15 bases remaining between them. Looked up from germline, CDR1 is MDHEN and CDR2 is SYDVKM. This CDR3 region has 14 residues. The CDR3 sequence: CASTYFLGAGELFF. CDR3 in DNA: TGTGCCAGCACCTACTTCCTCGGCGCCGGGGAGCTGTTTTTT.

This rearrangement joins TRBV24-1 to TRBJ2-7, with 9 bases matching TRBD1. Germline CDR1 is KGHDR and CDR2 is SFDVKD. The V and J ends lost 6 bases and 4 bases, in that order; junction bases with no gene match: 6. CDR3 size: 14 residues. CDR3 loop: CATSRGQGFYEQYF. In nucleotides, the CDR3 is TGTGCCACCAGTAGGGGACAGGGATTTTACGAGCAGTACTTC.